Listed below are T cell receptor beta chains from one sample, sequenced in a study of T cell repertoires in cytomegalovirus infection. One entry per CDR3 protein results from TCRdb running MiXCR on the reads. The sample lists 700,000 to 950,000 distinct CDR3 sequences; approximately 29% were seen once. The antigens these receptors bind are not known. This sample comprised cultured CD8+ T cells from PBMCs, obtained from culture after CMV antigen stimulation. The receptor set was obtained from a human donor in good health (CMV status not recorded). Some clones in this sample may be carry-over from other donors' samples. CDR3s include the opening cysteine and the closing phenylalanine or tryptophan. For some rows the clone size is stated as once, few or many, or as a class when expanded; others skip it.

18,TRBJ2-2,few,TRBV7-6,CASSFWDRGHLNTGELFF
13,TRBJ1-2,NA,TRBV6-2/TRBV6-3,CASSYGSSYGYTF
12,TRBJ1-4,NA,TRBV12-3/TRBV12-4,CASTYANEKLFF
14,TRBJ2-5,many,TRBV19,CASSIRTTQETQYF
18,TRBJ2-5,few,TRBV7-6,CASSLEPLPTGRRETQYF
14,TRBJ2-5,many,TRBV7-9,CASSSTGGGETQYF
14,TRBJ1-1,NA,TRBV6-6,CASTSGLPNTEAFF
16,TRBJ2-1,few,TRBV6-6,CASSTLVDVTYNEQFF
14,TRBJ1-5,NA,TRBV4-1,CASSQSHSNQPQHF
16,TRBJ1-1,few,TRBV6-2/TRBV6-3,CASSYLIDRGNTEAFF